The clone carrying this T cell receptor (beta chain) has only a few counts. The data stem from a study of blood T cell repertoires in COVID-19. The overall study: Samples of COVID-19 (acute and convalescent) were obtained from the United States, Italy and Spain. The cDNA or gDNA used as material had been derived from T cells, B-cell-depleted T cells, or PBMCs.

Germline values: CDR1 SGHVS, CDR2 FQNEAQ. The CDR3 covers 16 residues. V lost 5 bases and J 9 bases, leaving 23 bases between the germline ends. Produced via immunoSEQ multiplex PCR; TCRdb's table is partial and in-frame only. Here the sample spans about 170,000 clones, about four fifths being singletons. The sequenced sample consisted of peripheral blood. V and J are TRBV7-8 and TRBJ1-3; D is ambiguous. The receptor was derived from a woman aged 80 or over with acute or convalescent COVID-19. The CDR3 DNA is TGTGCCAGCAGCCCCCTGGTAGGGTCCCCTGAGGGCACCATATATTTT. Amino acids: CASSPLVGSPEGTIYF.